This T cell receptor (beta chain) appears in the sequencing data of a study of blood T cell repertoires in COVID-19. Measured with immunoSEQ multiplex PCR; TCRdb has only the in-frame clones, and not every one. The repertoire holds approximately 150,000 clones, with over 75% as singletons. Source material: PBMCs or T cells enriched from blood (not recorded which). The clonotype originates from a human donor with acute COVID-19. The donor label of this sample is uncertain.

The CDR3 region has the DNA TGTGCCAGCAGCTTAGGGGGACAGTTCCTTAGGGATACGCAGTATTTT. Its translation: CASSLGGQFLRDTQYF. J is TRBJ2-3 and V is TRBV7-2; 7 bases match TRBD1. Germline trimming cut 1 base from V and 6 bases from J; bases unmatched to any gene: 10. The V gene's germline CDR1 is SGHTA and CDR2 FQGNSA. The CDR3 runs to 16 residues. Full variable domain (remainder filled in from reference TRBV7-2 and TRBJ2-3): GAGVSQSPSNKVTEKGKDVELRCDPISGHTALYWYRQSLGQGLEFLIYFQGNSAPDKSGLPSDRFSAERTGGSVSTLTIQRTQQEDSAVYLCASSLGGQFLRDTQYFGPGTRLTVL.